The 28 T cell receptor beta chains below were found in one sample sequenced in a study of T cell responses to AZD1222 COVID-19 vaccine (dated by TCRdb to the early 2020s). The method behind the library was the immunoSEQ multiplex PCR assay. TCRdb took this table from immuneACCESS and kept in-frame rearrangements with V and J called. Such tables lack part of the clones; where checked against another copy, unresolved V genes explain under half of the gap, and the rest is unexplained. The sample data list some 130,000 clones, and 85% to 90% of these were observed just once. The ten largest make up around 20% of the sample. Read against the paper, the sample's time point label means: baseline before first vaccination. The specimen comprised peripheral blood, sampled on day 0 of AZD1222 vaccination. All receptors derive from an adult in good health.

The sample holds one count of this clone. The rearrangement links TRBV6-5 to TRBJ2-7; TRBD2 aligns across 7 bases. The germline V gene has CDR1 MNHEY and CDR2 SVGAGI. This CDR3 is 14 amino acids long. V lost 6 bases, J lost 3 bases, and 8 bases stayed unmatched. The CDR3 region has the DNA TGTGCCAGCAGCCCGGGGAGGGAGCTCTACGAGCAGTACTTC. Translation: CASSPGRELYEQYF.

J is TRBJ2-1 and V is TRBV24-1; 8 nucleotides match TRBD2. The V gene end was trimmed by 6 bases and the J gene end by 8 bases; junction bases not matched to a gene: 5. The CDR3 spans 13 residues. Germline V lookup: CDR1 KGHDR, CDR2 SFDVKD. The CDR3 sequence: CATSRGGRDEQFF. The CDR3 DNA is TGTGCCACCAGTCGGGGGGGGCGGGATGAGCAGTTCTTC.

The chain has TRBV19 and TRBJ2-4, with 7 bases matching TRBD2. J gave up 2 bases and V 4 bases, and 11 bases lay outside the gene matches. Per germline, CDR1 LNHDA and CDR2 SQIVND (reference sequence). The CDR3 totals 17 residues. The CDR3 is CASSKGGPGGTKNIQYF. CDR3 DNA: TGTGCCAGTAGTAAGGGAGGGCCCGGGGGGACCAAAAACATTCAGTACTTC.

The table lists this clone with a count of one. The CDR3 here is CASSYSIWGDSPLHF. CDR3 nucleotides: TGTGCCAGCAGTTACTCGATCTGGGGGGATTCACCCCTCCACTTT. The chain recombines TRBV6-6 with TRBJ1-6, with a possible D match to TRBD1 (5 bases). Per germline, CDR1 MNHNY and CDR2 SVGAGI (reference sequence). This CDR3 is built from 15 residues. The germline V and J ends were trimmed by 0 bases and 8 bases, with 11 bases remaining between them.

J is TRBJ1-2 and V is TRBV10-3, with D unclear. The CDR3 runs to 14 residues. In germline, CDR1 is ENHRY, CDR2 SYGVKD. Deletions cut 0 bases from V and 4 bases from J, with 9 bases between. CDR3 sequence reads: CAISESTRLYGYTF. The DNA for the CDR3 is TGTGCCATCAGTGAGTCGACAAGGCTCTATGGCTACACCTTC.

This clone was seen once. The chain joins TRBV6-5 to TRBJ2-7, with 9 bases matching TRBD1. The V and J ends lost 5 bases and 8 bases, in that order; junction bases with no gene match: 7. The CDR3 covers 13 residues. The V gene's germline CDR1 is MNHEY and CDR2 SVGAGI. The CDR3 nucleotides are TGTGCCAGCAGTCTACCGGACAGGGGCAAGCAGTACTTC. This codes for CASSLPDRGKQYF.

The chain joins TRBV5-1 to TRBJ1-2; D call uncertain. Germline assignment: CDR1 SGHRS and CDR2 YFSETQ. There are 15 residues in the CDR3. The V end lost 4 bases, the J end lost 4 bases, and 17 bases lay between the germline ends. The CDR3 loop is CASSPLVGGGYGYTF. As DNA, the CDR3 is TGCGCCAGCAGCCCCCTCGTGGGCGGTGGCTATGGCTACACCTTC.

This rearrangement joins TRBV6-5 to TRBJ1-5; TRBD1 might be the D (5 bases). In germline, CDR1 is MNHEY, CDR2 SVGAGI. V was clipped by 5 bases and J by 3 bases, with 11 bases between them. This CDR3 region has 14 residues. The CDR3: CASSPDSNNQPQHF. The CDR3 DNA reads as TGTGCCAGCAGTCCTGACAGTAACAATCAGCCCCAGCATTTT.

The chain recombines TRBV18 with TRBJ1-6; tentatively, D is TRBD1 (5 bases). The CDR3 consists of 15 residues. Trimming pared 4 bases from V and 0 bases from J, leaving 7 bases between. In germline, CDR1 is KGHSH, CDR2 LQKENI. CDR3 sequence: CASSRGSSYNSPLHF. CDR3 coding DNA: TGTGCCAGCTCACGGGGGAGCTCCTATAATTCACCCCTCCACTTT.

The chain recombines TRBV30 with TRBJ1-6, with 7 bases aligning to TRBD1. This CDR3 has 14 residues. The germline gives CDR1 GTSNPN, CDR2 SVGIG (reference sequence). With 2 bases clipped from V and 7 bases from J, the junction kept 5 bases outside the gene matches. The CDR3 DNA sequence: TGTGCCTGGAGTCCGGGACAGCAAAATTCACCCCTCCACTTT. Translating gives CAWSPGQQNSPLHF.

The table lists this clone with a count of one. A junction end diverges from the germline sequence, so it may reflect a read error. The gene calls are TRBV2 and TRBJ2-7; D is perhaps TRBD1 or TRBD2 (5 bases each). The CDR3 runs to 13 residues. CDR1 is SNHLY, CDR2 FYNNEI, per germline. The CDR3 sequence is CASSEGTVYEQYF. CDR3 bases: TGTGCCAGCAGCGAAGGGACGGTATACGAGCAGTACTTC.

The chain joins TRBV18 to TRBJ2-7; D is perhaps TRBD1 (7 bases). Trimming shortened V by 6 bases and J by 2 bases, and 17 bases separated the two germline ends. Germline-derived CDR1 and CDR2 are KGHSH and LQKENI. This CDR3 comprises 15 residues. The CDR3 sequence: CASSAGQSATYEQYF. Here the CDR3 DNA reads TGTGCCAGCTCCGCGGGACAGAGTGCGACCTACGAGCAGTACTTC.

CDR3 residues: CASSLSGTANEKLFF. CDR3 DNA sequence: TGTGCCAGCAGTTTGAGCGGGACGGCTAATGAAAAACTGTTTTTT. The gene calls are TRBV28 and TRBJ1-4; weak D call: TRBD1 (5 bases). CDR3 length: 15 residues. Trimming took 3 bases from V and 3 from J, leaving 11 bases between them. Germline CDR1 MDHEN, CDR2 SYDVKM.

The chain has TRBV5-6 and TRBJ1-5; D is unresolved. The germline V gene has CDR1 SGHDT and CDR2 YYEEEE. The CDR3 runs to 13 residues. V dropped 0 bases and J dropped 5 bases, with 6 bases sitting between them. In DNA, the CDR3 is TGTGCCAGCAGCTTGGCCGGGGATCAGCCCCAGCATTTT. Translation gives CASSLAGDQPQHF.

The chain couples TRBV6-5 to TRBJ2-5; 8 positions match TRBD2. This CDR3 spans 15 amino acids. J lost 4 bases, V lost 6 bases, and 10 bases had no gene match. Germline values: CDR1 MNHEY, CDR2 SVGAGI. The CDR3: CASRTVAGRGETQYF. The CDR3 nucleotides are TGTGCCAGCAGAACTGTAGCGGGGCGGGGAGAGACCCAGTACTTC.

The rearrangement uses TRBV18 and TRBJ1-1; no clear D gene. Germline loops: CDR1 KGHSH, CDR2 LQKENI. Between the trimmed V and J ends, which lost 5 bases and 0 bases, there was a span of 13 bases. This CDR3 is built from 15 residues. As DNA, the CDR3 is TGTGCCAGCTCATCATACAATGGAATGAACACTGAAGCTTTCTTT. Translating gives CASSSYNGMNTEAFF.

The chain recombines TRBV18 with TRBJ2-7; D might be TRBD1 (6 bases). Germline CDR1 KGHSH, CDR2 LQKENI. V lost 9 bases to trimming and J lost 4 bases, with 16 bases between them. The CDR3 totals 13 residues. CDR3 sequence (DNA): TGTGCCAGTTCCGGGACACAAATTTACGAGCAGTACTTC. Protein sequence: CASSGTQIYEQYF.

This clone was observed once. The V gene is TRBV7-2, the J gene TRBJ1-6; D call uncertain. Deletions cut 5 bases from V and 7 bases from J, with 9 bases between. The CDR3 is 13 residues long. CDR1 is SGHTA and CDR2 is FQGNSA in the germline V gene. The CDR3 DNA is TGTGCCAGCAGCACAAGAACCAATTCACCCCTCCACTTT. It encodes CASSTRTNSPLHF. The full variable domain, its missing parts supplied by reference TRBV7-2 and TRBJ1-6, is GAGVSQSPSNKVTEKGKDVELRCDPISGHTALYWYRQSLGQGLEFLIYFQGNSAPDKSGLPSDRFSAERTGGSVSTLTIQRTQQEDSAVYLCASSTRTNSPLHFGNGTRLTVT.

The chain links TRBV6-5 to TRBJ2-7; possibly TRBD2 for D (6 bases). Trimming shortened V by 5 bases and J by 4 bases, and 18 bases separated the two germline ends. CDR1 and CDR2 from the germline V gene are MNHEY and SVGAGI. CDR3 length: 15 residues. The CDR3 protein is CASSPTSHSGYEQYF. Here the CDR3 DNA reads TGTGCCAGCAGTCCTACTTCTCACAGCGGGTACGAGCAGTACTTC.

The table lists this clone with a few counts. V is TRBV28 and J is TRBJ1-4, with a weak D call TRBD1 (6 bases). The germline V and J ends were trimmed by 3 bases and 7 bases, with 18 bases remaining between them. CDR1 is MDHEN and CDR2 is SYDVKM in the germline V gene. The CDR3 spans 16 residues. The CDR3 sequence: CASSFGPGQYLEKLFF. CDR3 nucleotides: TGTGCCAGCAGTTTTGGTCCGGGACAATACCTTGAAAAACTGTTTTTT.

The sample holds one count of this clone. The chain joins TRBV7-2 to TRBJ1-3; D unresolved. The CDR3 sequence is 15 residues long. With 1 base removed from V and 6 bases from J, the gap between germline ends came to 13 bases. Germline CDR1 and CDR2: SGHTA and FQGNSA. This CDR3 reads CASSLGGQVENTIYF. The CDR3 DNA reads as TGTGCCAGCAGCTTAGGGGGTCAGGTCGAAAACACCATATATTTT.

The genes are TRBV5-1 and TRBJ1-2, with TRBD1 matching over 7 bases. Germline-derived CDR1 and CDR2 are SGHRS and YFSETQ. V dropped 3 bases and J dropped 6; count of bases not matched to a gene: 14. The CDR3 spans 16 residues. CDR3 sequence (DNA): TGCGCCAGCAGCTGGGGTGGGACAGACGTAATCGATGGCTACACCTTC. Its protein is CASSWGGTDVIDGYTF.

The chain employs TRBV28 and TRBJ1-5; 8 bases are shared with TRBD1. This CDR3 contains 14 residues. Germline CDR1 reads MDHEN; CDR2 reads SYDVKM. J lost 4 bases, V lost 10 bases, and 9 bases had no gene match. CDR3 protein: CATSGRGRNQPQHF. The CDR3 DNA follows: TGTGCCACCTCCGGCAGGGGGCGAAATCAGCCCCAGCATTTT.

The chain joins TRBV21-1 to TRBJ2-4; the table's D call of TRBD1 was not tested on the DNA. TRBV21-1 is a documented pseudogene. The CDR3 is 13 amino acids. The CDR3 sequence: CAGPDRAKNIQYF. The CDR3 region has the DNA TGTGCCGGCCCCGACAGGGCCAAAAACATTCAGTACTTC.

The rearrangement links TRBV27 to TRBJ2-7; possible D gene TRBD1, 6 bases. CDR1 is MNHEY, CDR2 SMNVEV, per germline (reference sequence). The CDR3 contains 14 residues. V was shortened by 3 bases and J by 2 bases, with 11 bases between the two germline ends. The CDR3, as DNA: TGTGCCAGCAGTTTTGGCAGGGGAACCTACGAGCAGTACTTC. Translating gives CASSFGRGTYEQYF.

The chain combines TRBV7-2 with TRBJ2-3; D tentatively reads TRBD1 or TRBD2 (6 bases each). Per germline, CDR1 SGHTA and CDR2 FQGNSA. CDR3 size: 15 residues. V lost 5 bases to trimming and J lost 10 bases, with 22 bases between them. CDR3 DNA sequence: TGTGCCAGCAGCAGCTTAATGGGGGGCCGGGGAGCGCAGTATTTT. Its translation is CASSSLMGGRGAQYF.

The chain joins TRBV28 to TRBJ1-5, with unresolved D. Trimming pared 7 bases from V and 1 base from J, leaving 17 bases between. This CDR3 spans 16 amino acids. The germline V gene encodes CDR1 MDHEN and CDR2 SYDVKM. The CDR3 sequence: CASNPEGRVSNQPQHF. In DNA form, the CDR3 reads TGTGCCAGCAACCCGGAAGGGAGGGTCAGCAATCAGCCCCAGCATTTT.

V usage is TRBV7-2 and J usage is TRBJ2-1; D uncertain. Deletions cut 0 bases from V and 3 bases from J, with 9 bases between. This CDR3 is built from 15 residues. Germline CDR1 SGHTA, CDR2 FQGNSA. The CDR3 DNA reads TGTGCCAGCAGCTTAGCTCGGACGAGCTACAATGAGCAGTTCTTC. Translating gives CASSLARTSYNEQFF.